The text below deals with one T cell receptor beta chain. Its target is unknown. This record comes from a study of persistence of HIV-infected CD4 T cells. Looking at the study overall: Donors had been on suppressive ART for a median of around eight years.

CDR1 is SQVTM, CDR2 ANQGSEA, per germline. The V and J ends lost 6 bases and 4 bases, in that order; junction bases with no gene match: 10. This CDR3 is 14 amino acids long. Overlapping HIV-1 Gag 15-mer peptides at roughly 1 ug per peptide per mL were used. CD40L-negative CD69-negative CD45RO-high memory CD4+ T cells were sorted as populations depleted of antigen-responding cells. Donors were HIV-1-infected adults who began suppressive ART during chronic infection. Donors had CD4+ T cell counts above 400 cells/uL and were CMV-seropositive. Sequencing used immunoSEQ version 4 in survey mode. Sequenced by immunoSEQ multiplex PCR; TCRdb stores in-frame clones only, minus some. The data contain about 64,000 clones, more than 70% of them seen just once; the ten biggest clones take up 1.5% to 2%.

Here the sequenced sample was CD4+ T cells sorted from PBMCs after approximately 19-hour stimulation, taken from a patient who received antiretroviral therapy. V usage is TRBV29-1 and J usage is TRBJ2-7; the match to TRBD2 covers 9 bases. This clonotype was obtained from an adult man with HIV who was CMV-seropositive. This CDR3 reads CSVTGTSLRYEQYF. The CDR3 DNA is TGCAGCGTCACTGGGACTAGCCTCCGGTACGAGCAGTACTTC.